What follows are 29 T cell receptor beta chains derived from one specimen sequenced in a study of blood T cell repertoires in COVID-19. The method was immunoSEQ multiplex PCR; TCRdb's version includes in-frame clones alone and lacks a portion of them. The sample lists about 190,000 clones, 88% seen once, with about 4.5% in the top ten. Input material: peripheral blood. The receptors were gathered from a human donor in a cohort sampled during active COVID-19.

The CDR3 is CASSHSGQTYGYTF. CDR3 bases: TGTGCCAGCAGCCACTCAGGGCAGACTTATGGCTACACCTTC. The chain employs TRBV6-2 or TRBV6-3 and TRBJ1-2, with D possibly matching TRBD1 (5 bases). The ends were cut back, 6 bases at V and 5 bases at J, with 16 bases in the middle. The CDR3 sequence is 14 residues long. CDR1 and CDR2 (germline): MNHEY, SVGEGT.

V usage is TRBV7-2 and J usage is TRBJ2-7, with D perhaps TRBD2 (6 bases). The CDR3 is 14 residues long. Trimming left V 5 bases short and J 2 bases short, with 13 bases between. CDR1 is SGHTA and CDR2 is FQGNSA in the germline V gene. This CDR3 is CASSPSGLPYEQYF. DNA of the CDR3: TGTGCCAGCAGCCCGTCCGGACTACCCTACGAGCAGTACTTC.

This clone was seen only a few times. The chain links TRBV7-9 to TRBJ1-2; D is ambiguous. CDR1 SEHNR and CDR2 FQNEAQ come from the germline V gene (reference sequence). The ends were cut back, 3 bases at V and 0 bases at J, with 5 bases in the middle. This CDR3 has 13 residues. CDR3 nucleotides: TGTGCCAGCAGCTTTTACACTAACTATGGCTACACCTTC. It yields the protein CASSFYTNYGYTF.

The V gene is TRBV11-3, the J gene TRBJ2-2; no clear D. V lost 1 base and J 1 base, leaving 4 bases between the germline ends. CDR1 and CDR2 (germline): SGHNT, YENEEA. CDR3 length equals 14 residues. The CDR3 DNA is TGTGCCAGCAGCTTAGGGCTGAACACCGGGGAGCTGTTTTTT. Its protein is CASSLGLNTGELFF. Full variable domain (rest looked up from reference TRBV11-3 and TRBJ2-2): EAGVVQSPRYKIIEKKQPVAFWCNPISGHNTLYWYLQNLGQGPELLIRYENEEAVDDSQLPKDRFSAERLKGVDSTLKIQPAELGDSAVYLCASSLGLNTGELFFGEGSRLTVL.

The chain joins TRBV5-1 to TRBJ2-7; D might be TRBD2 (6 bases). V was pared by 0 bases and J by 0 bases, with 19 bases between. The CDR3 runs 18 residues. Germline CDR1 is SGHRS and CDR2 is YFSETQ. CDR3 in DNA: TGCGCCAGCAGCTTGGAAGGAGGGTCCACTACATTCTCCTACGAGCAGTACTTC. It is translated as CASSLEGGSTTFSYEQYF.

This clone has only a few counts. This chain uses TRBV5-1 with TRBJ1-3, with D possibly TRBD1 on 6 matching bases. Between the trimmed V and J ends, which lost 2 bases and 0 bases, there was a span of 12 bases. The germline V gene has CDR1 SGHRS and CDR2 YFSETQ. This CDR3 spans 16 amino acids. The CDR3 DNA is TGCGCCAGCAGCTTTAAGGGGGTTTCCTCTGGAAACACCATATATTTT. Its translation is CASSFKGVSSGNTIYF. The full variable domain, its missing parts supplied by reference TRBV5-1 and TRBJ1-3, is KAGVTQTPRYLIKTRGQQVTLSCSPISGHRSVSWYQQTPGQGLQFLFEYFSETQRNKGNFPGRFSGRQFSNSRSEMNVSTLELGDSALYLCASSFKGVSSGNTIYFGEGSWLTVV.

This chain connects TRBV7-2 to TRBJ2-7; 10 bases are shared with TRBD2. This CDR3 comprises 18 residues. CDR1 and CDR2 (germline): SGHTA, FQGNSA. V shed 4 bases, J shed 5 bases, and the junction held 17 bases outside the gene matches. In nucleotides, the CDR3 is TGTGCCAGCAGCTACATAGATATTCGATTCCTAGCGGGAGACGAGCAGTACTTC. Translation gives CASSYIDIRFLAGDEQYF.

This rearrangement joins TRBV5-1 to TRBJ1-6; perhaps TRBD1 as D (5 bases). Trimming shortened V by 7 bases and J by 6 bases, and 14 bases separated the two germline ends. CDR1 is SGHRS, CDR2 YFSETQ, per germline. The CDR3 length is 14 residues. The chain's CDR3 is CASPQGLGNSPLHF. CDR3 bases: TGCGCCAGCCCTCAGGGCCTGGGTAATTCACCCCTCCACTTT.

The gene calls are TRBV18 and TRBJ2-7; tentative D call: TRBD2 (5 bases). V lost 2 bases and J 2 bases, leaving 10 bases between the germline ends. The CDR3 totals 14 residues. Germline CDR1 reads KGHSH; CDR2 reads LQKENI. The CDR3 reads CASSPRGPPYEQYF. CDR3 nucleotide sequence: TGTGCCAGCTCACCAAGAGGGCCACCCTACGAGCAGTACTTC.

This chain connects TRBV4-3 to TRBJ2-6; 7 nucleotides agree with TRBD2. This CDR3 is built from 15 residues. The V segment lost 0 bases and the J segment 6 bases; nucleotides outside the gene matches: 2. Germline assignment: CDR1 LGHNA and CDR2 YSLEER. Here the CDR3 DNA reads TGCGCCAGCAGCCAAGAAGGGAGGGAGGCCAACGTCCTGACTTTC. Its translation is CASSQEGREANVLTF.

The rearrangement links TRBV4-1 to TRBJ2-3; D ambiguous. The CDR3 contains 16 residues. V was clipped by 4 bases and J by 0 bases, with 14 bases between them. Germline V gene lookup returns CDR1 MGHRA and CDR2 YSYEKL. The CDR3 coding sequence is TGCGCCAGCAGCCGCAGGTCAGGCTCTAGCACAGATACGCAGTATTTT. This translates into CASSRRSGSSTDTQYF.

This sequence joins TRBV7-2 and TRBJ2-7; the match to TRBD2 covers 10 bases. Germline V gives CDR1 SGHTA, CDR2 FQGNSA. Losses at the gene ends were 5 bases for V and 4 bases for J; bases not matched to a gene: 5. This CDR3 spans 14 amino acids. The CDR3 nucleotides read TGTGCCAGCAGCCCTAGCGGGGGTTTGTACGAGCAGTACTTC. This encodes CASSPSGGLYEQYF.

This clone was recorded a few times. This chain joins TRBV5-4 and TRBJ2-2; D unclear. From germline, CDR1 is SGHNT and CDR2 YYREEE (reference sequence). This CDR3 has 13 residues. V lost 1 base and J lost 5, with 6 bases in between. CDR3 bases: TGTGCCAGCAGCTTGCGAGCGACCGGGGAGCTGTTTTTT. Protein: CASSLRATGELFF.

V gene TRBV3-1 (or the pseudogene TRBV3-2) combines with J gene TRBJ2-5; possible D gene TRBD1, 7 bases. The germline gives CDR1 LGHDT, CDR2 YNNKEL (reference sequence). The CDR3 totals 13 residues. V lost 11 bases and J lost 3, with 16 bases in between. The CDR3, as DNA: TGTGCCTCCGCGGGGCAGGGGGAAGAGACCCAGTACTTC. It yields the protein CASAGQGEETQYF.

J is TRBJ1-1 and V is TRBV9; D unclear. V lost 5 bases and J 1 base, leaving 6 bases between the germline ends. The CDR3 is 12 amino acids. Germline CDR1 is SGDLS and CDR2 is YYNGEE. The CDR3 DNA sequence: TGTGCCAGCAGTAATAAGAACACTGAAGCTTTCTTT. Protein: CASSNKNTEAFF.

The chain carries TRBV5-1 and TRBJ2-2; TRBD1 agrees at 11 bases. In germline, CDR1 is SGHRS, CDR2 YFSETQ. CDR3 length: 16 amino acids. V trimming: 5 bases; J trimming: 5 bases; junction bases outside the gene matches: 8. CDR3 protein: CASRSSGTGGTGELFF. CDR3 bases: TGCGCCAGCAGGTCCTCAGGGACAGGGGGTACCGGGGAGCTGTTTTTT.

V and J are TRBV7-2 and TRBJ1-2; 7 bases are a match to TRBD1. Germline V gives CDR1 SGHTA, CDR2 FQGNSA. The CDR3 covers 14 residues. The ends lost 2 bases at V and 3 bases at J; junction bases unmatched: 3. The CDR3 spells CASSLRGQYYGYTF. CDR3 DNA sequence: TGTGCCAGCAGCTTACGGGGACAGTACTATGGCTACACCTTC.

For the CDR3, the DNA is TGTGCCGTCTCCGAGGGCTACGAGCAGTACTTC. This codes for CAVSEGYEQYF. The chain is built from TRBV10-3 and TRBJ2-7, with D tentatively TRBD2 (5 bases). The V end lost 11 bases, the J end lost 3 bases, and 11 bases lay between the germline ends. This CDR3 has 11 amino acids. Germline V gene lookup returns CDR1 ENHRY and CDR2 SYGVKD.

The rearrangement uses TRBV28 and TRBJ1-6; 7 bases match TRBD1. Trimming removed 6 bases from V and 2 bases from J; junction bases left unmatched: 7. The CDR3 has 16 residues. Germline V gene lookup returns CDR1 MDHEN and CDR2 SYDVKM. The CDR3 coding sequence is TGTGCCAGCAGCTACGACAGGGCAACCTATAATTCACCCCTCCACTTT. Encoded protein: CASSYDRATYNSPLHF.

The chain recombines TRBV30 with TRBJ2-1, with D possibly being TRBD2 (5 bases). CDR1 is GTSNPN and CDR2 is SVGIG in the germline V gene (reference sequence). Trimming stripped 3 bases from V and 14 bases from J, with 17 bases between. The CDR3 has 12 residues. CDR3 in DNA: TGTGCCTGGAGCCCCTACGGGGAAACGGAGTTCTTC. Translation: CAWSPYGETEFF.

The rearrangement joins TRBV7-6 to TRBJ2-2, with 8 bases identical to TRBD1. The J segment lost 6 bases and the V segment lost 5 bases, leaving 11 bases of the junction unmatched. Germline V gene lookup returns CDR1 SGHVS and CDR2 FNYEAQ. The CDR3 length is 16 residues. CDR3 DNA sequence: TGTGCCAGCAGCCCCGAGACAGGGGCAGCAGCCGGGGAGCTGTTTTTT. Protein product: CASSPETGAAAGELFF.

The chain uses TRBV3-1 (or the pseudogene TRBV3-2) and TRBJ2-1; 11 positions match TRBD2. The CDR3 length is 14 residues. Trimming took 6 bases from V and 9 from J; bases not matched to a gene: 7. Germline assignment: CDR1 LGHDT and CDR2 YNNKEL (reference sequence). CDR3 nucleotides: TGTGCCAGCAGGTTGACTAGCGGGGTGTTTGAGCAGTTCTTC. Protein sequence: CASRLTSGVFEQFF.

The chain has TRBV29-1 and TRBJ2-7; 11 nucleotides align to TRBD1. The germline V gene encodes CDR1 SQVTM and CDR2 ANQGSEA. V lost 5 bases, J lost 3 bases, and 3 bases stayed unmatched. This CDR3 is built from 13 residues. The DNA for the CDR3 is TGCAGCGTTTGGACAGGGGGCAACTACGAGCAGTACTTC. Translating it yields CSVWTGGNYEQYF.

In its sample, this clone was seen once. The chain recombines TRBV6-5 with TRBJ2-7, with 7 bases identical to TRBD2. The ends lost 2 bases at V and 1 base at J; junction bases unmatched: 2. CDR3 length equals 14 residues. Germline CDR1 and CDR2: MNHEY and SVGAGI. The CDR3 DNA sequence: TGTGCCAGCAGTTACCAGCGGGGTTCCTACGAGCAGTACTTC. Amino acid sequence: CASSYQRGSYEQYF.

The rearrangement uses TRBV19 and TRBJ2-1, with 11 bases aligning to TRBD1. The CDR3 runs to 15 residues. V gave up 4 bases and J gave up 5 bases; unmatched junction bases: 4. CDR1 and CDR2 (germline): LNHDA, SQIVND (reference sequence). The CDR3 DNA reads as TGTGCCAGTAGTAACAAGGGACAGGGGGACAATGAGCAGTTCTTC. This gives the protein CASSNKGQGDNEQFF.

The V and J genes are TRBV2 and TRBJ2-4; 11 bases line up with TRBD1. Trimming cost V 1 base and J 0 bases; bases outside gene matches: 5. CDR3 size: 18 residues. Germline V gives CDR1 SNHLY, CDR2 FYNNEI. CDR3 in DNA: TGTGCCAGCAGTGAAGGGACAGGGGGCATTGTAGCCAAAAACATTCAGTACTTC. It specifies CASSEGTGGIVAKNIQYF.

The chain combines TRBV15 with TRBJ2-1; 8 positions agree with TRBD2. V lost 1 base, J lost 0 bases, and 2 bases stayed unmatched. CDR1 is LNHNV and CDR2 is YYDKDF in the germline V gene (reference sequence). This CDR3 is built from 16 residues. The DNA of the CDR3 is TGTGCCACCAGCAGAGGGGCGGGGGGCTCCTACAATGAGCAGTTCTTC. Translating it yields CATSRGAGGSYNEQFF.

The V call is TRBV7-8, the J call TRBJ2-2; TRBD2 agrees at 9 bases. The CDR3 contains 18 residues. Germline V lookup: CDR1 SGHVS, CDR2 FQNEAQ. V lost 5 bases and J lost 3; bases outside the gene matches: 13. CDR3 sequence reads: CASSRTEAGGPDTGELFF. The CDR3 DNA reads TGTGCCAGCAGCCGCACTGAGGCGGGAGGGCCTGACACCGGGGAGCTGTTTTTT.

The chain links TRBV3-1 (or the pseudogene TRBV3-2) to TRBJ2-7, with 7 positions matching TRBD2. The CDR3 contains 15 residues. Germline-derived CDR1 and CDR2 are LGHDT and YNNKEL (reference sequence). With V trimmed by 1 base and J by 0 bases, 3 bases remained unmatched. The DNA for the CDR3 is TGTGCCAGCAGCCAAGCCCGGGACTACTCCTACGAGCAGTACTTC. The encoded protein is CASSQARDYSYEQYF.